A selection of T cell receptor beta chains follows, all from one sample in a study of T-cell memory formation after mild COVID-19. One entry per CDR3 protein, called by TCRdb with MiXCR from the 5' RACE reads. Of about 130,000 distinct CDR3 sequences detected, approximately 15% appear once; the ten largest clones hold around 4.8%. The source material was PBMCs or a T cell subset sorted from them (not recorded which). These receptors were obtained from a man aged 18 to 29 who had mild COVID-19 (a few samples of this study predate the infection). Cell type and time point are not known. Each CDR3 is given with its conserved first and last residue. A D gene is named only where the DNA matches it firmly. Where a row states a size, it is once, few, many or the class of an expanded clone; other rows omit it.

size,V,J,D,DNA,CDR3
few,TRBV6-2/TRBV6-3,TRBJ2-1,TRBD2,TGTGCCAGCAGTCTCCCCGGGGTAGCGGGGTTACAGTTCTTC,CASSLPGVAGLQFF
many,TRBV7-2,TRBJ2-3,NA,TGTGCCAGCAGCTTAGGAGGTCTCCGCACAGATACGCAGTATTTT,CASSLGGLRTDTQYF
few,TRBV10-3,TRBJ2-5,TRBD1,TGTGCCATCAGTGGAGGGACAGGGGGAGAGACCCAGTACTTC,CAISGGTGGETQYF
few,TRBV4-2,TRBJ2-1,NA,TGTGCCAGCAGCCAAGGGGGATCGTTAGAGCAGTTCTTC,CASSQGGSLEQFF
NA,TRBV12-3/TRBV12-4,TRBJ2-3,NA,TGTGCCAGCAGGTGGGGACAAAGCACAGATACGCAGTATTTT,CASRWGQSTDTQYF
NA,TRBV12-3/TRBV12-4,TRBJ1-1,NA,TGTGCCAGCAGTTTATCCTGGGCCATTGAAGCTTTCTTT,CASSLSWAIEAFF
NA,TRBV5-6,TRBJ1-1,NA,TGTGCCAGCAGCCCCGACTTATCGAACACTGAAGCTTTCTTT,CASSPDLSNTEAFF
NA,TRBV7-2,TRBJ2-7,NA,TGTGCCAGCAGCTCGCGGGCCCCTTGGTACGAGCAGTACTTC,CASSSRAPWYEQYF
NA,TRBV5-1,TRBJ2-5,NA,TGCGCCAGCAGCTTGGTAAGGGCGATAAGTCGTGTAGAAGAGACCCAGTACTTC,CASSLVRAISRVEETQYF
NA,TRBV12-3/TRBV12-4,TRBJ1-5,NA,TGTGCCAGCAGTTGGGGGGCAGAGCAGCCCCAGCATTTT,CASSWGAEQPQHF
few,TRBV7-2,TRBJ2-7,TRBD2,TGTGCCAGCAGTCTCCAGCGGGGTAGTTCGGAGCAGTACTTC,CASSLQRGSSEQYF
few,TRBV5-1,TRBJ2-3,TRBD2,TGCGCCAGCAGCTCATTAGCGGGGGGGCAGACAGATACGCAGTATTTT,CASSSLAGGQTDTQYF
many,TRBV4-3,TRBJ2-3,TRBD2,TGCGCCAGCAGCCAAGAACCGCAGCGGGGGGGCCCTAGTGGCACAGATACGCAGTATTTT,CASSQEPQRGGPSGTDTQYF
many,TRBV5-1,TRBJ2-3,NA,TGCGCCAGCAGCTCACAGGGCTACACAGATACGCAGTATTTT,CASSSQGYTDTQYF
few,TRBV5-5,TRBJ2-2,NA,TGTGCCAGCAGCTTGGACGGGCCCGGGGAGCTGTTTTTT,CASSLDGPGELFF
NA,TRBV7-2,TRBJ2-5,TRBD2,TGTGCCAGCAGCCCCATTGGGGCTAGCGGGAGCCCCCAAGAGACCCAGTACTTC,CASSPIGASGSPQETQYF
few,TRBV5-1,TRBJ2-4,NA,TGCGCCAGCAGCTGGGTTGGGGGCATTTACATTCAGTACTTC,CASSWVGGIYIQYF
many,TRBV10-3,TRBJ2-5,NA,TGTGCCATCAGTGAGGTTGAGCAGGGAAAAAAGACCCAGTACTTC,CAISEVEQGKKTQYF